Each of the 5 T cell receptor beta chains below was sequenced from the same sample in a study of blood T cell repertoires in COVID-19. The assay was immunoSEQ multiplex PCR, and TCRdb's table has in-frame clones only and misses some. Of more than 150,000 clones listed, more than 80% are singletons. Sequenced: peripheral blood. The receptors derive from a woman in her forties with acute or convalescent COVID-19.

This rearrangement joins TRBV28 to TRBJ2-1; weak D call: TRBD2 (6 bases). From germline, CDR1 is MDHEN and CDR2 SYDVKM. The CDR3 is made up of 14 amino acids. The V end was cut by 2 bases, the J end by 8 bases, with 13 bases between. In DNA, the CDR3 is TGTGCCAGCAGTTTAGGCCTAGCGAGCGATGAGCAGTTCTTC. It is translated as CASSLGLASDEQFF.

This chain uses TRBV5-1 with TRBJ2-7; 7 nucleotides align to TRBD1. V gave up 0 bases and J gave up 5 bases; unmatched junction bases: 8. CDR3 length equals 15 residues. Germline CDR1 reads SGHRS; CDR2 reads YFSETQ. Here the CDR3 reads CASSLVAGGTDEQYF. The CDR3 coding sequence is TGCGCCAGCAGCTTGGTTGCAGGGGGTACGGACGAGCAGTACTTC. Full variable domain (rest looked up from reference TRBV5-1 and TRBJ2-7): KAGVTQTPRYLIKTRGQQVTLSCSPISGHRSVSWYQQTPGQGLQFLFEYFSETQRNKGNFPGRFSGRQFSNSRSEMNVSTLELGDSALYLCASSLVAGGTDEQYFGPGTRLTVT.

The V call is TRBV25-1, the J call TRBJ2-1, with TRBD1 identical over 8 bases. The V gene's germline CDR1 is MGHDK and CDR2 SYGVNS. CDR3 size: 13 residues. J was trimmed by 6 bases and V by 10 bases; bases with no gene match: 8. The CDR3 reads CAIKDRDGNEQFF. CDR3 in DNA: TGTGCCATCAAGGACAGGGATGGCAATGAGCAGTTCTTC. Using reference TRBV25-1 and TRBJ2-1 for the parts outside the CDR3, the full variable domain is EADIYQTPRYLVIGTGKKITLECSQTMGHDKMYWYQQDPGMELHLIHYSYGVNSTEKGDLSSESTVSRIRTEHFPLTLESARPSHTSQYLCAIKDRDGNEQFFGPGTRLTVL.

This clone was picked up one time. V usage is TRBV7-3 and J usage is TRBJ2-3; D is unresolved. CDR3 length: 12 amino acids. V dropped 4 bases and J dropped 2 bases, with 4 bases sitting between them. The germline V gene encodes CDR1 SGHTA and CDR2 FQGTGA. CDR3 coding DNA: TGTGCCAGCAGCTCCTACACAGATACGCAGTATTTT. Translated: CASSSYTDTQYF.

The chain links TRBV5-1 to TRBJ2-1, with 9 positions matching TRBD2. V lost 1 base to trimming and J lost 2 bases; unmatched junction nucleotides: 10. CDR3 length: 18 residues. The germline gives CDR1 SGHRS, CDR2 YFSETQ. CDR3 sequence: CASSLIKELAGTYNEQFF. DNA for the CDR3: TGCGCCAGCAGCTTGATTAAGGAACTAGCGGGCACCTACAATGAGCAGTTCTTC.